This passage covers 15 T cell receptor beta chains from one sample sequenced in a study of blood T cell repertoires in COVID-19. The assay was immunoSEQ multiplex PCR, and TCRdb's table has in-frame clones only and misses some. The table lists some 490,000 clones, 70% to 90% of them singletons, with roughly 8.5% in the top ten. Sequenced material: PBMCs or T cells enriched from blood (not recorded which). Receptor source: a woman aged 60-75 years who had recovered from COVID-19.

The chain joins TRBV12-5 to TRBJ2-1; 8 bases match TRBD1. This CDR3 region has 17 residues. The J segment lost 0 bases and the V segment lost 6 bases, leaving 10 bases of the junction unmatched. Germline V gene lookup returns CDR1 LGHNT and CDR2 FRNRAP. The CDR3 DNA sequence: TGTGCTAGTGGAACGGACAGGGCCTCGAGCTCCTACAATGAGCAGTTCTTC. This encodes CASGTDRASSSYNEQFF.

V gene TRBV11-3 combines with J gene TRBJ1-3; D is unclear. In germline, CDR1 is SGHNT, CDR2 YENEEA. This CDR3 has 14 residues. V was trimmed by 1 base and J by 0 bases, leaving 4 bases between them. CDR3 in DNA: TGTGCCAGCAGCTTAGCGAGCTCTGGAAACACCATATATTTT. Protein product: CASSLASSGNTIYF.

The J gene is TRBJ1-4, the V gene TRBV5-1; 10 bases line up with TRBD1. The CDR3 covers 14 residues. Unmatched junction bases numbered 2, after V lost 4 bases and J lost 5 bases. Per germline, CDR1 SGHRS and CDR2 YFSETQ. CDR3 sequence (DNA): TGCGCCAGCAGCACGGGACAGGGGAATGAAAAACTGTTTTTT. It encodes CASSTGQGNEKLFF.

The CDR3 loop is CASSGKDGVLVYEQYF. CDR3 coding DNA: TGCGCCAGCAGTGGGAAGGACGGGGTTTTGGTCTACGAGCAGTACTTC. J is TRBJ2-7 and V is TRBV10-2, with D possibly TRBD2 on 5 matching bases. Germline V gene data show CDR1 as WSHSY and CDR2 as SAAADI. CDR3 size: 16 residues. V lost 4 bases to trimming and J lost 3 bases, with 19 bases between them.

The chain is built from TRBV11-2 and TRBJ2-1; TRBD1 matches 7 bases. Trimming took 4 bases from V and 7 from J; bases not matched to a gene: 4. The CDR3 sequence is 13 residues long. Germline assignment: CDR1 SGHAT and CDR2 FQNNGV. The CDR3 loop reads CASSSLQGNEQFF. Here the CDR3 DNA reads TGTGCCAGCAGCTCTTTACAGGGGAATGAGCAGTTCTTC. Full variable domain (remainder filled in from reference TRBV11-2 and TRBJ2-1): EAGVAQSPRYKIIEKRQSVAFWCNPISGHATLYWYQQILGQGPKLLIQFQNNGVVDDSQLPKDRFSAERLKGVDSTLKIQPAKLEDSAVYLCASSSLQGNEQFFGPGTRLTVL.

This chain links TRBV11-2 with TRBJ2-6; 8 nucleotides agree with TRBD1. J gave up 0 bases and V 6 bases, and 4 bases lay outside the gene matches. This CDR3 comprises 16 residues. Germline V CDR1 and CDR2: SGHAT, FQNNGV. The CDR3 sequence is CASSLDRVSGANVLTF. CDR3 nucleotides: TGTGCCAGCAGTTTGGACAGGGTCTCTGGGGCCAACGTCCTGACTTTC.

The V call is TRBV2, the J call TRBJ2-2; the match to TRBD2 covers 8 bases. The germline V gene encodes CDR1 SNHLY and CDR2 FYNNEI. The CDR3 has 15 amino acids. J gave up 7 bases and V 6 bases, and 10 bases lay outside the gene matches. The CDR3 DNA sequence: TGTGCCAGCAGCATACGCGGGACTAGTATCGGGGAGCTGTTTTTT. This gives the protein CASSIRGTSIGELFF.

The chain employs TRBV19 and TRBJ2-3, with 10 bases identical to TRBD2. V lost 3 bases, J lost 7 bases, and 7 bases stayed unmatched. The CDR3 contains 15 residues. Germline V gene data show CDR1 as LNHDA and CDR2 as SQIVND (reference sequence). The chain's CDR3 is CASSMLAGVGNTQYF. The CDR3 DNA reads as TGTGCCAGTAGTATGCTAGCGGGGGTAGGAAATACGCAGTATTTT.

The rearrangement links TRBV2 to TRBJ2-1; 8 positions agree with TRBD2. The germline V gene encodes CDR1 SNHLY and CDR2 FYNNEI. V lost 4 bases, J lost 0 bases, and 8 bases stayed unmatched. The CDR3 covers 17 residues. CDR3 protein: CASSGGGGGSSYNEQFF. DNA of the CDR3: TGTGCCAGCAGTGGTGGTGGCGGGGGGAGCTCCTACAATGAGCAGTTCTTC. The whole variable domain, filled in from reference TRBV2 and TRBJ2-1, reads EPEVTQTPSHQVTQMGQEVILRCVPISNHLYFYWYRQILGQKVEFLVSFYNNEISEKSEIFDDQFSVERPDGSNFTLKIRSTKLEDSAMYFCASSGGGGGSSYNEQFFGPGTRLTVL.

This chain joins TRBV19 and TRBJ1-1; D ambiguous. V was cut by 1 base and J by 5 bases, with 8 bases left in between. The CDR3 totals 13 residues. Germline V lookup: CDR1 LNHDA, CDR2 SQIVND (reference sequence). CDR3 residues: CASSIAPGTEAFF. CDR3 DNA: TGTGCCAGTAGTATAGCCCCGGGGACTGAAGCTTTCTTT.

The chain recombines TRBV29-1 with TRBJ1-2; possibly TRBD1 for D (5 bases). This CDR3 contains 16 residues. Germline V gives CDR1 SQVTM, CDR2 ANQGSEA. Trimming stripped 3 bases from V and 4 bases from J, with 21 bases between. The CDR3 DNA is TGCAGCGTTGAGCGGACACTTATTGAAGATTCCTATGGCTACACCTTC. It codes for CSVERTLIEDSYGYTF.

CDR3 sequence (DNA): TGTGCCAGCACTGCGGGGACAGAGGCCCAGCATTTT. Translated: CASTAGTEAQHF. J is TRBJ1-5 and V is TRBV28, with TRBD1 matching 7 bases. Germline-derived CDR1 and CDR2 are MDHEN and SYDVKM. With V trimmed by 7 bases and J by 11 bases, 8 bases remained unmatched. The CDR3 contains 12 residues.

V and J are TRBV24-1 and TRBJ2-2, with D hard to call. Germline CDR1 reads KGHDR; CDR2 reads SFDVKD. Trimming pared 7 bases from V and 7 bases from J, leaving 18 bases between. The CDR3 is 15 amino acids. In nucleotides, the CDR3 is TGTGCCACCAGCGATCGCAGGAAAAAATACGGGGAGCTGTTTTTT. Its translation: CATSDRRKKYGELFF.

The chain joins TRBV7-2 to TRBJ2-1; a possible D gene is TRBD1 (5 bases). The V and J ends lost 5 bases and 12 bases respectively, with 14 bases between them. This CDR3 region has 12 residues. Per the germline V gene, CDR1 is SGHTA and CDR2 is FQGNSA. CDR3 protein: CASSRPGDRQFF. DNA for the CDR3: TGTGCCAGCAGCCGACCCGGCGACAGGCAGTTCTTC.

The V call is TRBV29-1, the J call TRBJ1-2; tentatively, D is TRBD1 (6 bases). The CDR3 has 13 amino acids. The V end was cut by 0 bases, the J end by 8 bases, with 13 bases between. The germline V gene has CDR1 SQVTM and CDR2 ANQGSEA. CDR3 DNA sequence: TGCAGCGTTGAAGATCAGGAAAGGGGGGGCTACACCTTC. It specifies CSVEDQERGGYTF.